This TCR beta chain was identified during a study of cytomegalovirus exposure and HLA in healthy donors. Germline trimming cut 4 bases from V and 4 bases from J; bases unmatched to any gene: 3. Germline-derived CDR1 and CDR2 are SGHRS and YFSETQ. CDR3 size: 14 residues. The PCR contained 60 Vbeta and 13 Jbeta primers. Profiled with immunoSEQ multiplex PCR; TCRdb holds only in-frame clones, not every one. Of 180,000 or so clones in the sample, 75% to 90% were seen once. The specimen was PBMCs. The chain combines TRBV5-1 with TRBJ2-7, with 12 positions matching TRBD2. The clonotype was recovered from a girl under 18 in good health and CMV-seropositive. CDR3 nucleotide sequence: TGCGCCAGCAGCCTAGCGGGAGGGCCTTACGAGCAGTACTTC. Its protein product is CASSLAGGPYEQYF.